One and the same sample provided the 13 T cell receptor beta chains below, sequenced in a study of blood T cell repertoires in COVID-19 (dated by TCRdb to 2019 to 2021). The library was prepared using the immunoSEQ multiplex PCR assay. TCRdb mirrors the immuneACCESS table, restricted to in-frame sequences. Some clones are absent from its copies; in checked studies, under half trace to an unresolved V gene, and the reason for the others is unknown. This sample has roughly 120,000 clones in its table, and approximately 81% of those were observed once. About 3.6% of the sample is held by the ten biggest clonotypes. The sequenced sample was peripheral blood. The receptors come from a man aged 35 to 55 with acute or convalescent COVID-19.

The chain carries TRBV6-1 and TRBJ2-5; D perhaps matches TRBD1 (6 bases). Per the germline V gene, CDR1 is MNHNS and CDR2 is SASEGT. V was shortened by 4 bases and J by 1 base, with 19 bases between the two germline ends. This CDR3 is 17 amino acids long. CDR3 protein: CASSANPTGTPQETQYF. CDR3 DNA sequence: TGTGCCAGCAGTGCCAATCCGACAGGAACGCCCCAAGAGACCCAGTACTTC.

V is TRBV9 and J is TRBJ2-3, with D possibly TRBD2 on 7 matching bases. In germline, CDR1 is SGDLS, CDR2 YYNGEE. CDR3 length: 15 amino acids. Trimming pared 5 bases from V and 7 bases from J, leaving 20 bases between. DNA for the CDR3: TGTGCCAGCAGTTCTGACGGGGGGCTAACGAATACGCAGTATTTT. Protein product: CASSSDGGLTNTQYF.

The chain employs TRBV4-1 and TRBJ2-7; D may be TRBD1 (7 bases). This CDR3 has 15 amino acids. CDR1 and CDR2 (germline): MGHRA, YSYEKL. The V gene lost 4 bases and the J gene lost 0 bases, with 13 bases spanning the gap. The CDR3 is CASSPGGQSSYEQYF. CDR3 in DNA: TGCGCCAGCAGCCCAGGGGGGCAGAGCTCCTACGAGCAGTACTTC.

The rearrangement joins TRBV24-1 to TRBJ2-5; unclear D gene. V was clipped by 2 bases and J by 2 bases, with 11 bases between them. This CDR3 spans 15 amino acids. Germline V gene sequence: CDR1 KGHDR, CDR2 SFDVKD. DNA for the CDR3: TGTGCCACCAGTGATTACGCGGAGATGCAAGAGACCCAGTACTTC. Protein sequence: CATSDYAEMQETQYF.

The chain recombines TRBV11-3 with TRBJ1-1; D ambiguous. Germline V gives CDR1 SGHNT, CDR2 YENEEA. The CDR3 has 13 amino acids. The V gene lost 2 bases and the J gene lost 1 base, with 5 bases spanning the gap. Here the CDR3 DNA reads TGTGCCAGCAGCTTACGACAGAACACTGAAGCTTTCTTT. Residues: CASSLRQNTEAFF.

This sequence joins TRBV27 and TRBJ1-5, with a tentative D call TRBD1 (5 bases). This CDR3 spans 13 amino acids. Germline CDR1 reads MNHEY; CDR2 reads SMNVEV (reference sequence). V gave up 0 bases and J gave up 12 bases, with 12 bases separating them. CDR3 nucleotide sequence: TGTGCCAGCAGTTTATCTAATCAAGGGGTCCAGCATTTT. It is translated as CASSLSNQGVQHF.

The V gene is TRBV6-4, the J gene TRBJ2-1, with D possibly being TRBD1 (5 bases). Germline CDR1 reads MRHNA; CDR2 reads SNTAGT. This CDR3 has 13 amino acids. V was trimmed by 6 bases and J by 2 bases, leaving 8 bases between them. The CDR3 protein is CASRDTPYNEQFF. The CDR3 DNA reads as TGTGCCAGCAGGGACACACCCTACAATGAGCAGTTCTTC.

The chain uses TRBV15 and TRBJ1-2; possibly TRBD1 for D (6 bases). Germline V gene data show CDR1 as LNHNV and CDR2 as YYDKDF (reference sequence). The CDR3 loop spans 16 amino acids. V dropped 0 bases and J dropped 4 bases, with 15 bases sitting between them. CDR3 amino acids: CATSRDRARGFYGYTF. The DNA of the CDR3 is TGTGCCACCAGCAGAGATCGGGCCAGGGGCTTCTATGGCTACACCTTC.

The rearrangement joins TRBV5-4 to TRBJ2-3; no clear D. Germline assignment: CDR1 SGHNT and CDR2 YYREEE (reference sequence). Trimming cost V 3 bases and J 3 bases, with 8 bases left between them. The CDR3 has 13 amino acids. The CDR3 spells CASSSQATDTQYF. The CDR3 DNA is TGTGCCAGCAGCTCCCAAGCAACAGATACGCAGTATTTT.

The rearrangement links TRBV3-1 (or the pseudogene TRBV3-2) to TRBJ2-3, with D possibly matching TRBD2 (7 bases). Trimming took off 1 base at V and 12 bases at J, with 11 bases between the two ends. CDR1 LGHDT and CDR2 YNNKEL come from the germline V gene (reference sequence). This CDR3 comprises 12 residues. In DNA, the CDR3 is TGTGCCAGCAGCCAAGCGGGCGGGGGCCAGTATTTT. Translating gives CASSQAGGGQYF.

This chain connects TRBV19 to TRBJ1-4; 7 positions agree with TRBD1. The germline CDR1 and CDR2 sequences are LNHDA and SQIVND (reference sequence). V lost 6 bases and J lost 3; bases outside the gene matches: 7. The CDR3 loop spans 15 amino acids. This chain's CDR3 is CASRPNRGANEKLFF. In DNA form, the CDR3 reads TGTGCCAGTAGACCGAACAGGGGAGCTAATGAAAAACTGTTTTTT.

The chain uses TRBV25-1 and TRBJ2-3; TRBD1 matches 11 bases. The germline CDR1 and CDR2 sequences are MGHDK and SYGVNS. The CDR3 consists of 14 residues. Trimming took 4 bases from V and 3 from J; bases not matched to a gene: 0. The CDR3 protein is CASSGDRGTDTQYF. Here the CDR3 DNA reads TGTGCCAGCAGTGGGGACAGGGGGACAGATACGCAGTATTTT.

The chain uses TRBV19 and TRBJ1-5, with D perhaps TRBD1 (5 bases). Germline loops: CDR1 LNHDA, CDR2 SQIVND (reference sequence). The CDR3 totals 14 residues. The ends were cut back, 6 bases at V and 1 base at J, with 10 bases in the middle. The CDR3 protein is CASSTRVSNQPQHF. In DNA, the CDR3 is TGTGCCAGTAGCACCAGGGTAAGCAATCAGCCCCAGCATTTT.